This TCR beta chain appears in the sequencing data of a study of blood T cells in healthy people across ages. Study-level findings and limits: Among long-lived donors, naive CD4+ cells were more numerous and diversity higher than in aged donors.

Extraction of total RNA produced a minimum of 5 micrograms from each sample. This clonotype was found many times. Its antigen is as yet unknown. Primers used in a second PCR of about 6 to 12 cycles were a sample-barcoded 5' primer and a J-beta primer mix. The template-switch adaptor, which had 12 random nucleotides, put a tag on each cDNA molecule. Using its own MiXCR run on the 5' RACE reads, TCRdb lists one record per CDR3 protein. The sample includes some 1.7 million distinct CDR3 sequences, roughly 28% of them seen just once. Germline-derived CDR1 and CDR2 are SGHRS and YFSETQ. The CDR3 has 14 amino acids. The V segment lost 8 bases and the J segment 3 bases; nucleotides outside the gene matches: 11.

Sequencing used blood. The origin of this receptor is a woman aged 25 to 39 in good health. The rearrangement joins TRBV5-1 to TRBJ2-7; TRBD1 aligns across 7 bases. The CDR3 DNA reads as TGCGCCAGTTCTATCGACAGGGCGGTCTACGAGCAGTACTTC. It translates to CASSIDRAVYEQYF.